This T cell receptor (beta chain) was profiled in a study of shared clonotypes between healthy human individuals. Study-level background: Plates per donor: three CD4 naive, three CD4 memory, two CD8 naive, one CD8 memory.

This clone has more than one count but fewer than ten. Its target is unknown. Other DNA sequences in the sample encode the same CDR3. This CDR3 has 15 residues. V gave up 5 bases and J gave up 6 bases; unmatched junction bases: 7. Germline lookup yields CDR1 SGHTA and CDR2 FQGNSA. Study-level results: It was expected that sequencing depth would affect clonotype sharing among donors.

Healthy and HIV-negative, the adult donors had no recent acute infections or vaccinations. The data were produced by immunoSEQ multiplex PCR, yet TCRdb's version contains in-frame clones alone and is incomplete. The table shows over a million clones, with around 76% occurring only once. This receptor was identified in a man younger than 35 in good health. The rearrangement joins TRBV7-2 to TRBJ2-1; 10 bases match TRBD2. The sequenced material came from memory CD4+ T cells sorted from blood. Stated subset: CD45RA-negative fraction. This CDR3 reads CASSPPSGSSNEQFF. The CDR3 DNA sequence: TGTGCCAGCAGCCCGCCTAGCGGGAGTAGCAATGAGCAGTTCTTC.